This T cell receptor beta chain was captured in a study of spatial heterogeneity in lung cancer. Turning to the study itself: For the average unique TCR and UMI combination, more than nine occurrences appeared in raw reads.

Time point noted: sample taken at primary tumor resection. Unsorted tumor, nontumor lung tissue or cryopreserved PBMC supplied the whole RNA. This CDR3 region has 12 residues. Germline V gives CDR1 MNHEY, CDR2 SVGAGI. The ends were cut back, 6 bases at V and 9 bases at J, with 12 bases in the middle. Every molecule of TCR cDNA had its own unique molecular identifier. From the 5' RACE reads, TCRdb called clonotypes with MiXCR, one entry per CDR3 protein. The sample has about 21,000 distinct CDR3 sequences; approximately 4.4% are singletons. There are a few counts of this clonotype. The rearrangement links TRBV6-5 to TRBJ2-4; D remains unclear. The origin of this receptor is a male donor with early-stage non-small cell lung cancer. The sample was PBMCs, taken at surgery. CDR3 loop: CASSPLWGIQYF. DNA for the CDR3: TGTGCCAGCAGCCCCCTCTGGGGCATTCAGTACTTC.